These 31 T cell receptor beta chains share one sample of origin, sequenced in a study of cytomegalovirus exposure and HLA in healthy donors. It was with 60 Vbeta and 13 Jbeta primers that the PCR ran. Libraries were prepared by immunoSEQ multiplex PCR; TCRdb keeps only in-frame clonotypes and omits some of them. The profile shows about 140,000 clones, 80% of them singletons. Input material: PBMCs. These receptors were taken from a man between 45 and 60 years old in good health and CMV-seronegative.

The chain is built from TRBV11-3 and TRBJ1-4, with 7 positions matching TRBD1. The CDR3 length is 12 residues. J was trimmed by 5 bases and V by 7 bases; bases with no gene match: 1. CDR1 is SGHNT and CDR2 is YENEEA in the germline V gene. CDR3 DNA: TGTGCCAGCAACAGGGGCAATGAAAAACTGTTTTTT. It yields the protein CASNRGNEKLFF.

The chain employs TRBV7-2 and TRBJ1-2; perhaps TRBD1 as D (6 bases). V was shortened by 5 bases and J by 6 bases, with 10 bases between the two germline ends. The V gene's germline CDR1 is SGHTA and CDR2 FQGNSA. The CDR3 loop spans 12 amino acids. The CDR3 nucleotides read TGTGCCAGCAGCCCCAGACAGGATGGCTACACCTTC. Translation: CASSPRQDGYTF. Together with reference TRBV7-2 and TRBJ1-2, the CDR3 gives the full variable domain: GAGVSQSPSNKVTEKGKDVELRCDPISGHTALYWYRQSLGQGLEFLIYFQGNSAPDKSGLPSDRFSAERTGGSVSTLTIQRTQQEDSAVYLCASSPRQDGYTFGSGTRLTVV.

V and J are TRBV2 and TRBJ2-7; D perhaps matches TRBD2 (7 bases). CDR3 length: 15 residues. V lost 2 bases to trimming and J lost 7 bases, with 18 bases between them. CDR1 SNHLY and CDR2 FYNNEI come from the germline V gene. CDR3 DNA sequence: TGTGCCAGCAGTGAAAGTCGGTGGGGAGGGGGGGAGCAGTACTTC. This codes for CASSESRWGGGEQYF. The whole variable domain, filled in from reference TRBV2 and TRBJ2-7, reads EPEVTQTPSHQVTQMGQEVILRCVPISNHLYFYWYRQILGQKVEFLVSFYNNEISEKSEIFDDQFSVERPDGSNFTLKIRSTKLEDSAMYFCASSESRWGGGEQYFGPGTRLTVT.

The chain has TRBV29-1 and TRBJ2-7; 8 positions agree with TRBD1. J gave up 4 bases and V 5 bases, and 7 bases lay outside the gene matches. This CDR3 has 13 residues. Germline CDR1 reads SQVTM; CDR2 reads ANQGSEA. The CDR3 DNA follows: TGCAGCGTTCTAGGAGACAGGGGTTACGAGCAGTACTTC. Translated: CSVLGDRGYEQYF.

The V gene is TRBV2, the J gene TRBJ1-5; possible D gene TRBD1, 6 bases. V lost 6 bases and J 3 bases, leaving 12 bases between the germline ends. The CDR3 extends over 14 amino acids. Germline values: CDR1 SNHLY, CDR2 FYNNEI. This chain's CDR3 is CASRMDRDNQPQHF. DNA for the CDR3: TGTGCCAGCAGAATGGACAGAGACAATCAGCCCCAGCATTTT.

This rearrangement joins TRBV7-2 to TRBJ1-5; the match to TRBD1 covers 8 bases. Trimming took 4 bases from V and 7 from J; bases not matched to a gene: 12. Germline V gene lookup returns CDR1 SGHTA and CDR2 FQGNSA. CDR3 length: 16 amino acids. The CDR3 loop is CASSSTLDRGRQPQHF. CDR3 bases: TGTGCCAGCAGCTCCACCCTCGACAGGGGTCGGCAGCCCCAGCATTTT. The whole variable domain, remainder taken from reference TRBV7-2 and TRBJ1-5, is GAGVSQSPSNKVTEKGKDVELRCDPISGHTALYWYRQSLGQGLEFLIYFQGNSAPDKSGLPSDRFSAERTGGSVSTLTIQRTQQEDSAVYLCASSSTLDRGRQPQHFGDGTRLSIL.

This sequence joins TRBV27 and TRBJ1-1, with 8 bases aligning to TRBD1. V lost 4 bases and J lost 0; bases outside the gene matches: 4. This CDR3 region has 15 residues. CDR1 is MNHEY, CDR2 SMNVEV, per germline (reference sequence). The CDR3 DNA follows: TGTGCCAGCAGTTGGCAGGGGGCCATGAACACTGAAGCTTTCTTT. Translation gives CASSWQGAMNTEAFF.

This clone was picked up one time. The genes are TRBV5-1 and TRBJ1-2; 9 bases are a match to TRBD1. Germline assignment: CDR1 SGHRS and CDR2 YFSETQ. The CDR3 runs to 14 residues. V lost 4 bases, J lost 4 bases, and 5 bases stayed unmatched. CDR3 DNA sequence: TGCGCCAGCAGCCAACAGGGGGCTGTCTATGGCTACACCTTC. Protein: CASSQQGAVYGYTF.

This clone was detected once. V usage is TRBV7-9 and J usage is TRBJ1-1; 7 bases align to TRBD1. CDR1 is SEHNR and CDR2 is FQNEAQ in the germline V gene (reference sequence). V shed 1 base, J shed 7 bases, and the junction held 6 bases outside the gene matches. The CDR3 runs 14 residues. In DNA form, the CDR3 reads TGTGCCAGCAGCTTAGGACAGGGTGAGGTTGAAGCTTTCTTT. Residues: CASSLGQGEVEAFF.

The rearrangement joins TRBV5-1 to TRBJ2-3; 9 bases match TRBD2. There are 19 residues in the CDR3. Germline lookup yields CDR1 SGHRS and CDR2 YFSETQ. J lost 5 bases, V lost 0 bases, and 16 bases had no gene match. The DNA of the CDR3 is TGCGCCAGCAGCTTGGGGACGGGGGGACTAGCTGTTCCGGGAGATACGCAGTATTTT. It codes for CASSLGTGGLAVPGDTQYF.

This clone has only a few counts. DNA of the CDR3: TGTGCCAGCAGCCGTCAGGGTAATAGTGAGCAGTTCTTC. Its protein product is CASSRQGNSEQFF. The chain employs TRBV7-7 and TRBJ2-1; a possible D gene is TRBD1 (5 bases). Deletions cut 5 bases from V and 9 bases from J, with 14 bases between. Germline V lookup: CDR1 SSHAT, CDR2 FNYEAQ (reference sequence). This CDR3 comprises 13 residues.

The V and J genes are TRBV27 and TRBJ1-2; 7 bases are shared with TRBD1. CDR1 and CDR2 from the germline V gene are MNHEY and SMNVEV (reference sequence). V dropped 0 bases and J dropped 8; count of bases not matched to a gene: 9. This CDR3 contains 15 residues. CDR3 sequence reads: CASSLSPGGTYGYTF. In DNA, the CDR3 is TGTGCCAGCAGTTTATCGCCAGGGGGTACTTACGGCTACACCTTC.

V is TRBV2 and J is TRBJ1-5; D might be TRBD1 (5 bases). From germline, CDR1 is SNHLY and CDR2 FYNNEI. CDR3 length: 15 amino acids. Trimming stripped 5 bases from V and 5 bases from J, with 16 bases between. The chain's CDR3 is CASSPRSRVDQPQHF. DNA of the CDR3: TGTGCCAGCAGTCCCAGATCCAGGGTCGATCAGCCCCAGCATTTT.

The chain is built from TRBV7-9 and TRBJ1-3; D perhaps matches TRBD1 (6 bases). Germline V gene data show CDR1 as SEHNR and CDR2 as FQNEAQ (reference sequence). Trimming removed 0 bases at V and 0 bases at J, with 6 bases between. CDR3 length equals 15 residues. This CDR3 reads CASSLARGSGNTIYF. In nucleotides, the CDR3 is TGTGCCAGCAGCTTAGCCAGGGGCTCTGGAAACACCATATATTTT.

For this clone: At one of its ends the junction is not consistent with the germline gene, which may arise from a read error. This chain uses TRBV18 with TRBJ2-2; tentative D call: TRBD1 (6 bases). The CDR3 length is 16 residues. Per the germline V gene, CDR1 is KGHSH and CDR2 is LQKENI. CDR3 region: CASSPITGMNAGELFF. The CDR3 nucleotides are TGTGCCAGCTCACCAATTACAGGGATGAACGCCGGGGAGCTGTTTTTT.

As DNA, the CDR3 is TGCGCCAGCAGCTTGGCCTCGGCTAGCGTGGCTAAGGAGCAGTACTTC. Translating gives CASSLASASVAKEQYF. The chain has TRBV5-1 and TRBJ2-7, with a tentative D call TRBD2 (6 bases). The V gene lost 0 bases and the J gene lost 7 bases, with 20 bases spanning the gap. The CDR3 runs 16 residues. Germline CDR1 and CDR2: SGHRS and YFSETQ.

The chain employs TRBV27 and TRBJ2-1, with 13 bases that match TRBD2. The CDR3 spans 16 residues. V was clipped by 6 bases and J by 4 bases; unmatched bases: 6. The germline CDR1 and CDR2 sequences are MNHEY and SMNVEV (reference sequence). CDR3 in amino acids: CASSQGLAGEYNEQFF. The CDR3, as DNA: TGTGCCAGCAGCCAAGGACTAGCGGGAGAATACAATGAGCAGTTCTTC.

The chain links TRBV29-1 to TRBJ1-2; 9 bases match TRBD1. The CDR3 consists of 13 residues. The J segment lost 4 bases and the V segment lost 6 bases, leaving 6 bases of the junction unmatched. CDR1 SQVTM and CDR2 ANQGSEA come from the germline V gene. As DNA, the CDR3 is TGCAGCGTCGCCGGGACAGGGAGCTATGGCTACACCTTC. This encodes CSVAGTGSYGYTF. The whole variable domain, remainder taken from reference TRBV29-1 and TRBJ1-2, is SAVISQKPSRDICQRGTSLTIQCQVDSQVTMMFWYRQQPGQSLTLIATANQGSEATYESGFVIDKFPISRPNLTFSTLTVSNMSPEDSSIYLCSVAGTGSYGYTFGSGTRLTVV.

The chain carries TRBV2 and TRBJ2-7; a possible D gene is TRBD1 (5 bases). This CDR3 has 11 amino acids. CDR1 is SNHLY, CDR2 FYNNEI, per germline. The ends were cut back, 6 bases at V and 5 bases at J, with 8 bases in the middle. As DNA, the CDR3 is TGTGCCAGCAGAGAACAGGACGAGCAGTACTTC. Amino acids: CASREQDEQYF.

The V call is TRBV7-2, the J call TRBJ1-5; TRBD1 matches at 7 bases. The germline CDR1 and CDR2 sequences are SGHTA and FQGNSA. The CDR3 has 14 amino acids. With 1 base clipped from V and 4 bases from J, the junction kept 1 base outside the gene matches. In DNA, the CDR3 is TGTGCCAGCAGCTTAGACAGGGGTAATCAGCCCCAGCATTTT. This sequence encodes CASSLDRGNQPQHF.

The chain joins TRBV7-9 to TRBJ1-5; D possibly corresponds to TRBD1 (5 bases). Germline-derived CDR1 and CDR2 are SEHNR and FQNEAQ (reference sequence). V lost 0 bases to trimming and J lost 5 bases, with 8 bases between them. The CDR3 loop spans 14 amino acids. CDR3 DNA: TGTGCCAGCAGCTTAGCGTTAGGGGATCAGCCCCAGCATTTT. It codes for CASSLALGDQPQHF.

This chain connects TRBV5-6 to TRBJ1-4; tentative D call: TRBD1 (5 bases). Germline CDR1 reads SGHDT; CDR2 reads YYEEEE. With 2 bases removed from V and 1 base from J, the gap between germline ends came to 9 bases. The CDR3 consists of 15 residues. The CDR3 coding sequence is TGTGCCAGCAGCTTCAGGGTGGTAACTAATGAAAAACTGTTTTTT. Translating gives CASSFRVVTNEKLFF.

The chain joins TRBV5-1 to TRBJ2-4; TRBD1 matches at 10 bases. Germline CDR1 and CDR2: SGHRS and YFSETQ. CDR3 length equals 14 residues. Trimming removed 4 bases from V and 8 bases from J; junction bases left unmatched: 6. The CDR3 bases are TGCGCCAGCAGCCTCCGGGACAGGGGTGACATTCAGTACTTC. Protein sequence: CASSLRDRGDIQYF.

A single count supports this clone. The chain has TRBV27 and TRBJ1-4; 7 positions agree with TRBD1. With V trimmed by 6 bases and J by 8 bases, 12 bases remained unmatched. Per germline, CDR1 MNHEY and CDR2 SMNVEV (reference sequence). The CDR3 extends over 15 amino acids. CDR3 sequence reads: CASRPLGTAIEKLFF. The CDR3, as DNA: TGTGCCAGCAGACCCCTCGGGACAGCAATAGAAAAACTGTTTTTT.

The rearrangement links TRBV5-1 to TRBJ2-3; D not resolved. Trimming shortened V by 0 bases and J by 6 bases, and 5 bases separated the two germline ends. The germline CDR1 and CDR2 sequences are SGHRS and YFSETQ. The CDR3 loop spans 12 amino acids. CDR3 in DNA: TGCGCCAGCAGCTTGGAACAGGATACGCAGTATTTT. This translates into CASSLEQDTQYF.

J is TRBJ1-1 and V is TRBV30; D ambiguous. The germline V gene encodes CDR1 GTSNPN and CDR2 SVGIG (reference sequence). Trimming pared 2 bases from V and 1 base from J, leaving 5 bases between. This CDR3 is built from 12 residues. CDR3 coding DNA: TGTGCCTGGAGTCGGGAGAACACTGAAGCTTTCTTT. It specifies CAWSRENTEAFF.

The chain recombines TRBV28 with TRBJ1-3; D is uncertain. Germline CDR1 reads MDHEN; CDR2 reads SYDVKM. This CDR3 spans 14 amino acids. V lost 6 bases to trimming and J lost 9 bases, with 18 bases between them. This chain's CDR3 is CASRPGLSEGTIYF. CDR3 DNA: TGTGCCAGCAGGCCAGGACTTTCAGAAGGCACCATATATTTT.

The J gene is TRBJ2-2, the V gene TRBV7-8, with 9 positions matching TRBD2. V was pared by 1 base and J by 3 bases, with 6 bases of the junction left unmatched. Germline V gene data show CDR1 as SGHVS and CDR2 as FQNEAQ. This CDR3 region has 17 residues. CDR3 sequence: CASSLVAGGRYTGELFF. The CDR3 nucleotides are TGTGCCAGCAGCTTAGTCGCGGGGGGGAGGTACACCGGGGAGCTGTTTTTT. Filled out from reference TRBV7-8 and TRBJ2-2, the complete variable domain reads GAGVSQSPRYKVAKRGQDVALRCDPISGHVSLFWYQQALGQGPEFLTYFQNEAQLDKSGLPSDRFFAERPEGSVSTLKIQRTQQEDSAVYLCASSLVAGGRYTGELFFGEGSRLTVL.

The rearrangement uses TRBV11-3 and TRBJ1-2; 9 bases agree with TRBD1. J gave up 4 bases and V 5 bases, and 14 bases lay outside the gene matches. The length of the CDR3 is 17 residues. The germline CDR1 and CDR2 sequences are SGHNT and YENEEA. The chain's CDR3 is CASSARTGVSFGYGYTF. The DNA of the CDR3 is TGTGCCAGCAGCGCACGGACAGGGGTCTCATTTGGCTATGGCTACACCTTC.

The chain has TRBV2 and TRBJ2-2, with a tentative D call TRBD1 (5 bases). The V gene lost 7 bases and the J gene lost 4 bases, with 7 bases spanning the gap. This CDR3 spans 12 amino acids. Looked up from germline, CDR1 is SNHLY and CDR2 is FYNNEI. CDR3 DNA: TGTGCCAGCACAAGGGGCACCGGGGAGCTGTTTTTT. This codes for CASTRGTGELFF.

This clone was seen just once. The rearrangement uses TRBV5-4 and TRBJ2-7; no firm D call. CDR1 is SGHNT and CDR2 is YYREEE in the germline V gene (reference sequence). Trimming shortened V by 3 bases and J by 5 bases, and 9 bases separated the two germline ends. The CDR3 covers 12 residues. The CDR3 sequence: CASSSYSNEQYF. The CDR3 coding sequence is TGTGCCAGCAGCTCATACAGCAACGAGCAGTACTTC.